This is a list of T cell receptor beta chains from one sample in a study of identical twins. MiXCR was run by TCRdb on the 5' RACE reads, yielding one entry per CDR3 protein. Among nearly 200,000 distinct CDR3 sequences listed, about 15% were seen once. The sample was also linked to a second study, of T cells expressing NK-cell markers.

Specimen: CD8+ T cells sorted from blood. The source is a woman between 18 and 29 years old in good health. Both conserved end residues are part of each CDR3. D genes are given only for firm matches. Not all rows give a size; the values are once, few, many and, for expanded clones, a class.

clone size,J gene,V gene,D gene,CDR3 DNA,CDR3 protein
.,TRBJ1-1,TRBV12-3/TRBV12-4,.,TGTGCCAGCAGTTTCTCGCCACCTACAGGGAACACTGAAGCTTTCTTT,CASSFSPPTGNTEAFF
.,TRBJ2-1,TRBV5-1,TRBD2,TGCGCCAGCAGCTTCTCTAGCGGGGGGCCCTACAATGAGCAGTTCTTC,CASSFSSGGPYNEQFF
.,TRBJ2-1,TRBV7-9,TRBD2,TGTGCCAGCAACCTAGCGGGCGGCTTATACAATGAGCAGTTCTTC,CASNLAGGLYNEQFF
.,TRBJ2-7,TRBV7-9,TRBD2,TGTGCCAGCAGCTTAACTAGCGGGTACCTCTACGAGCAGTACTTC,CASSLTSGYLYEQYF
.,TRBJ2-7,TRBV14,.,TGTGCCAGCAGCCAACATGTCGAGCAGTACTTC,CASSQHVEQYF
once,TRBJ2-1,TRBV5-4,.,TGTGCCAGCAGCTTGGGTTCAGACTACAATGAGCAGTTCTTC,CASSLGSDYNEQFF
few,TRBJ2-7,TRBV9,.,TGTGCCAGCTCGGCCAGGGACTCCTACGAGCAGTACTTC,CASSARDSYEQYF
few,TRBJ2-7,TRBV9,.,TGTGCCAGCAGCGTAGGGGGCCGCTACGAGCAGTACTTC,CASSVGGRYEQYF
few,TRBJ1-2,TRBV2,.,TGTGCCAGCAGGGGGTTTAGCTACACCTTC,CASRGFSYTF
.,TRBJ1-1,TRBV7-6,.,TGTGCCAGCAGCTTAGCGGGGCGGGGGGCCAACACTGAAGCTTTCTTT,CASSLAGRGANTEAFF
.,TRBJ2-7,TRBV12-3/TRBV12-4,TRBD1,TGTGCCAGCAGTGCACCAGGGGGCGCCGCCGGGGAGCAGTACTTC,CASSAPGGAAGEQYF
once,TRBJ2-2,TRBV4-1,TRBD2,TGCGCCAGCAGCCAAGTACGGCGGGAGGGCCCAGGGGGGGAGCTGTTTTTT,CASSQVRREGPGGELFF
.,TRBJ2-1,TRBV4-3,.,TGCGCCAGCAGCCAAGCGGGCTGGTACAATGAGCAGTTCTTC,CASSQAGWYNEQFF
few,TRBJ1-3,TRBV20-1,TRBD1,TGCAGTGCCCCGACAGGGACAGGAAACACCATATATTTT,CSAPTGTGNTIYF
.,TRBJ2-2,TRBV6-1,TRBD2,TGTGCCAGCAGTGGACACCGGGACTATGAGTGGACCGGGGAGCTGTTTTTT,CASSGHRDYEWTGELFF
.,TRBJ2-5,TRBV7-6,.,TGTGCCAGCAGCAACCGGGGAAGGGGTCGAGAGACCCAGTACTTC,CASSNRGRGRETQYF
.,TRBJ2-4,TRBV11-3,.,TGTGCCAGCAGCTCTTGGGGGTACGGAAACATTCAGTACTTC,CASSSWGYGNIQYF
few,TRBJ2-3,TRBV20-1,.,TGCAGTGCTAGAAATCAGTCCTTCACCCACCCAGATACGCAGTATTTT,CSARNQSFTHPDTQYF
.,TRBJ2-1,TRBV27,.,TGTGCCAGCAGTTCGGGCAGGCTCGGGGTTTACAATGAGCAGTTCTTC,CASSSGRLGVYNEQFF
once,TRBJ2-7,TRBV20-1,TRBD2,TGCAGTGCTACCGGGACTAGCGGGGGGAACGAGCAGTACTTC,CSATGTSGGNEQYF
.,TRBJ2-6,TRBV7-8,.,TGTGCCAGCAGAGGGGCCAACGTCCTGACTTTC,CASRGANVLTF
.,TRBJ1-1,TRBV6-1,TRBD1,TGTGCCAGCAGCGACAGGGACCCGAACACTGAAGCTTTCTTT,CASSDRDPNTEAFF
many,TRBJ2-7,TRBV11-2,TRBD2,TGTGCCAGCAGCACGGGACTAGCTTACGAGCAGTACTTC,CASSTGLAYEQYF
many,TRBJ1-5,TRBV10-3,TRBD1,TGTGCCGCCGGGACAGTCAATCAGCCCCAGCATTTT,CAAGTVNQPQHF
.,TRBJ1-2,TRBV7-9,.,TGTGCCAGCAGCTCTGCAGGGGAGGGGTATGGCTACACCTTC,CASSSAGEGYGYTF